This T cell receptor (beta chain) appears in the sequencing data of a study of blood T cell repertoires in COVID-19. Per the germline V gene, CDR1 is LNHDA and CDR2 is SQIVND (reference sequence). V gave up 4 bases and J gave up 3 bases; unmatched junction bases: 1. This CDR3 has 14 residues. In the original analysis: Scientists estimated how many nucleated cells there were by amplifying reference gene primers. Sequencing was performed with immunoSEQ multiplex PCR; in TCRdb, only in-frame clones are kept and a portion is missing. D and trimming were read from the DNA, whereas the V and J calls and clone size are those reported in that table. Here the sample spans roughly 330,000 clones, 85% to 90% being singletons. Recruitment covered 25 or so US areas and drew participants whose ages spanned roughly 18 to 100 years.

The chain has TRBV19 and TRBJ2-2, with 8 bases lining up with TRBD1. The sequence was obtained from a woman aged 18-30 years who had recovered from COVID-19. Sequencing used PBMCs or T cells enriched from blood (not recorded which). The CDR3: CASSTTGDTGELFF. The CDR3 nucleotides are TGTGCCAGTAGTACGACAGGGGACACCGGGGAGCTGTTTTTT.